This T cell receptor beta chain emerged from a study of cytomegalovirus exposure and HLA in healthy donors. About the study: Membership in the Caucasian-associated ancestry cluster was found for around four fifths of almost 400 genotyped donors.

The study, taken as a whole, reports: Productive rates of about 87% or about 30% were seen for most TCR beta V segments in an earlier analysis. Later analysis suggested most CMV-associated TCR beta chains were HLA-restricted.

Nominally healthy donors were sampled, though unrecorded immune exposures were likely. The CDR3 is made up of 12 amino acids. J lost 9 bases, V lost 8 bases, and 7 bases had no gene match. Germline CDR1 is MNHEY and CDR2 is SVGAGI. With 60 Vbeta and 13 Jbeta primers, the PCR was carried out. Repertoires were generated with immunoSEQ multiplex PCR, while TCRdb's copy carries only in-frame clones and drops some. The sample gives fewer than 200,000 clones, around 80% of which show up once; over 1.2% is in the top ten. As to this clone: No antigen is known for it.

The chain recombines TRBV6-5 with TRBJ2-4; 7 nucleotides match TRBD2. This receptor was obtained from a man aged 18 to 29 in good health and CMV-seronegative. The material sequenced was PBMCs. The CDR3 region is CASGLGGTIQYF. The DNA for the CDR3 is TGTGCCAGCGGGTTGGGGGGGACCATTCAGTACTTC.